Below, 12 T cell receptor beta chains from the same sample are listed, as sequenced in a study of CD8 T cells in Susac syndrome. Roughly 0.5 to 1 ug RNA was reverse transcribed with random hexamers. TCRdb reanalysed the immunoSEQ multiplex PCR reads using MiXCR and keeps one entry per CDR3 protein. The sample has about 180,000 distinct CDR3 sequences; around 95% are singletons. Sequencing input: CD8+ T cells from PBMCs. The receptors were sampled from a human donor with multiple sclerosis.

The rearrangement links TRBV28 to TRBJ1-5, with 7 bases identical to TRBD1. J gave up 4 bases and V 5 bases, and 11 bases lay outside the gene matches. Germline CDR1 reads MDHEN; CDR2 reads SYDVKM. The CDR3 is made up of 16 amino acids. This CDR3 is CASSTERTGLNQPQHF. The CDR3, as DNA: TGTGCCAGCAGTACCGAAAGGACAGGATTGAATCAGCCCCAGCATTTT. Filled out from reference TRBV28 and TRBJ1-5, the complete variable domain reads DVKVTQSSRYLVKRTGEKVFLECVQDMDHENMFWYRQDPGLGLRLIYFSYDVKMKEKGDIPEGYSVSREKKERFSLILESASTNQTSMYLCASSTERTGLNQPQHFGDGTRLSIL.

The CDR3 DNA sequence: TGTGCCAGCAGCCAAGAGGCTAGCGGGAGGACGACCGGGGAGCTGTTTTTT. Translation gives CASSQEASGRTTGELFF. This chain joins TRBV14 and TRBJ2-2, with TRBD2 matching over 11 bases. In germline, CDR1 is SGHDN, CDR2 FVKESK. The CDR3 length is 17 residues. The V and J ends lost 0 bases and 5 bases, in that order; junction bases with no gene match: 5.

The chain has TRBV7-9 and TRBJ1-1; D is unresolved. The V gene lost 3 bases and the J gene lost 8 bases, with 4 bases spanning the gap. The length of the CDR3 is 10 residues. Per the germline V gene, CDR1 is SEHNR and CDR2 is FQNEAQ (reference sequence). CDR3: CASSFREAFF. CDR3 DNA: TGTGCCAGCAGCTTCAGAGAAGCTTTCTTT.

The gene calls are TRBV9 and TRBJ2-1; D is possibly TRBD2 (5 bases). Germline loops: CDR1 SGDLS, CDR2 YYNGEE. The CDR3 has 13 residues. The V end lost 3 bases, the J end lost 10 bases, and 14 bases lay between the germline ends. CDR3 amino acids: CASSGATTVEQFF. The CDR3 nucleotides are TGTGCCAGCAGCGGGGCGACTACCGTCGAGCAGTTCTTC.

This chain connects TRBV12-3 or TRBV12-4 to TRBJ1-5; unclear D gene. The CDR3 extends over 13 amino acids. The ends were cut back, 6 bases at V and 3 bases at J, with 9 bases in the middle. CDR3 DNA: TGTGCCAGCAGATGGACCTTCAATCAGCCCCAGCATTTT. Translating gives CASRWTFNQPQHF.

V gene TRBV7-8 combines with J gene TRBJ2-1, with 9 positions matching TRBD2. Germline lookup yields CDR1 SGHVS and CDR2 FQNEAQ. The CDR3 extends over 19 amino acids. V was clipped by 0 bases and J by 5 bases; unmatched bases: 14. The CDR3 DNA reads TGTGCCAGCAGCTTAGCGCGGCTAGCGGGGCGACTCCGGGACAATGAGCAGTTCTTC. It is translated as CASSLARLAGRLRDNEQFF.

This chain uses TRBV7-2 with TRBJ2-2; D ambiguous. Trimming left V 6 bases short and J 1 base short, with 12 bases between. The CDR3 contains 15 residues. Per the germline V gene, CDR1 is SGHTA and CDR2 is FQGNSA. The CDR3 loop is CASRRFTENTGELFF. CDR3 in DNA: TGTGCCAGCAGACGATTTACGGAGAACACCGGGGAGCTGTTTTTT.

This clonotype was found once. The chain combines TRBV3-1 with TRBJ2-1, with a weak D call TRBD2 (5 bases). The CDR3 extends over 15 amino acids. V shed 0 bases and J shed 9 bases, with 15 bases lying between them. Germline V gene data show CDR1 as LGHDT and CDR2 as YNNKEL (reference sequence). CDR3 coding DNA: TGTGCCAGCAGCCAAGATACCCTAGCTTATGGTGAGCAGTTCTTC. This gives the protein CASSQDTLAYGEQFF.

V usage is TRBV15 and J usage is TRBJ2-3; 7 bases are shared with TRBD2. This CDR3 contains 17 residues. V dropped 3 bases and J dropped 2; count of bases not matched to a gene: 11. Germline V gene lookup returns CDR1 LNHNV and CDR2 YYDKDF (reference sequence). For the CDR3, the DNA is TGTGCCACCAGCAGTGAGAGCGGGATACCAGTCACAGATACGCAGTATTTT. Amino acid sequence: CATSSESGIPVTDTQYF. The full variable domain, its missing parts supplied by reference TRBV15 and TRBJ2-3, is DAMVIQNPRYQVTQFGKPVTLSCSQTLNHNVMYWYQQKSSQAPKLLFHYYDKDFNNEADTPDNFQSRRPNTSFCFLDIRSPGLGDTAMYLCATSSESGIPVTDTQYFGPGTRLTVL.

J is TRBJ1-2 and V is TRBV7-2; D gene ambiguous. The CDR3 spans 15 residues. Per the germline V gene, CDR1 is SGHTA and CDR2 is FQGNSA. V was clipped by 7 bases and J by 4 bases, with 19 bases between them. The CDR3 sequence is CASTSLARKLYGYTF. The CDR3 DNA follows: TGTGCCAGCACCTCCCTAGCGCGTAAACTCTATGGCTACACCTTC.

The V gene is TRBV19, the J gene TRBJ2-7; no definite D call. Germline CDR1 is LNHDA and CDR2 is SQIVND (reference sequence). The CDR3 totals 13 residues. The germline V and J ends were trimmed by 3 bases and 2 bases, with 8 bases remaining between them. CDR3 sequence: CASSITATYEQYF. CDR3 nucleotides: TGTGCCAGTAGTATTACAGCTACCTACGAGCAGTACTTC.

A single count supports this clonotype. The chain carries TRBV18 and TRBJ2-7; maybe TRBD2 (5 bases). V lost 4 bases and J 3 bases, leaving 13 bases between the germline ends. Germline V CDR1 and CDR2: KGHSH, LQKENI. The CDR3 is 14 residues long. CDR3 in DNA: TGTGCCAGCTCACAGGAGGCGAGAATCTACGAGCAGTACTTC. Translated: CASSQEARIYEQYF.